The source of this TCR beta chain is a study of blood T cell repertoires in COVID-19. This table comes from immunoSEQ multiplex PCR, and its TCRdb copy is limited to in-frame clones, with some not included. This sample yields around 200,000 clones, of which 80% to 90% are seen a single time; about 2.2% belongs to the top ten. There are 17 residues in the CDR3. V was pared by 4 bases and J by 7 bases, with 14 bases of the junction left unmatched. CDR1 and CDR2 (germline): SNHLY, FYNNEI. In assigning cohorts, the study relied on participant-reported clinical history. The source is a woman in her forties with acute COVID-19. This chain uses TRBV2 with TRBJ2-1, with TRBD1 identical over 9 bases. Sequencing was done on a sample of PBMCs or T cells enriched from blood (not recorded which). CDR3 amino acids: CASSGGTGTFQGNEQFF. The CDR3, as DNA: TGTGCCAGCAGTGGTGGGACAGGGACCTTCCAGGGTAATGAGCAGTTCTTC.